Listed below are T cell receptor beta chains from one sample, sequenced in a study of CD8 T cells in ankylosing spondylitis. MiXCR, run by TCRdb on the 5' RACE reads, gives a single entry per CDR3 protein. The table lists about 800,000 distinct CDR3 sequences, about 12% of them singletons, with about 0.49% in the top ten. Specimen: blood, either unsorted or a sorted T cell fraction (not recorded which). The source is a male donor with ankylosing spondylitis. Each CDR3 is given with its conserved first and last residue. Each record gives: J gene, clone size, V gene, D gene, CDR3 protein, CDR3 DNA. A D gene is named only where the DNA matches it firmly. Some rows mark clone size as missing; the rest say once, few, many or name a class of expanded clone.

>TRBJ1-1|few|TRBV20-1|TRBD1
CSARIRTGLAFF
TGCAGTGCTAGAATTCGGACAGGGCTGGCTTTCTTT
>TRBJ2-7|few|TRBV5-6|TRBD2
CASSFIGRGGEQYF
TGTGCCAGCAGCTTTATCGGGAGGGGTGGCGAGCAGTACTTC
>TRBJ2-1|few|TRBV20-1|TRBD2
CSASGRLADSSSYNEQFF
TGCAGTGCTAGCGGTCGACTAGCGGATTCTAGCTCCTACAATGAGCAGTTCTTC
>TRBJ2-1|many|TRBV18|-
CASSPGRLVHEQFF
TGTGCCAGCTCACCCGGACGGCTTGTCCATGAGCAGTTCTTC
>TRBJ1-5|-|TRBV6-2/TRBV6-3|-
CASRSPGRPQHF
TGTGCCAGCAGATCGCCAGGTCGGCCCCAGCATTTT
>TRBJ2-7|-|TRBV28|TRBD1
CASHRTGSSEQYF
TGTGCCAGCCATCGGACAGGCTCGTCCGAGCAGTACTTC
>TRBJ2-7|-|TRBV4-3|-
CASSQGKSGTYEQYF
TGCGCCAGCAGCCAGGGGAAGAGCGGAACCTACGAGCAGTACTTC
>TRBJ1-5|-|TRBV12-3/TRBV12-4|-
CASTKQGGQPQHF
TGTGCCAGCACCAAACAGGGAGGTCAGCCCCAGCATTTT
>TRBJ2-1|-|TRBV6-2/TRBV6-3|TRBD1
CASSYRGHKINEQFF
TGTGCCAGCAGTTACAGGGGGCATAAAATAAATGAGCAGTTCTTC
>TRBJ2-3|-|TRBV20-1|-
CSAKNPRTDLDTQYF
TGCAGTGCTAAAAACCCGCGGACAGATCTAGATACGCAGTATTTT
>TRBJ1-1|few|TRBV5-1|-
CASSSSGASTEAFF
TGCGCCAGCAGCTCTTCCGGGGCGAGCACTGAAGCTTTCTTT
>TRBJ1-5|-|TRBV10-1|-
CAPSPWYSNQPQHF
TGCGCCCCCAGCCCGTGGTATAGCAATCAGCCCCAGCATTTT
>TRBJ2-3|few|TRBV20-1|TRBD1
CSAPDRPPRTDTQYF
TGCAGTGCTCCGGACAGGCCGCCACGCACAGATACGCAGTATTTT
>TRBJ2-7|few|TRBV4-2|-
CASSQDTRATYEQYF
TGTGCCAGCAGCCAAGATACACGTGCAACCTACGAGCAGTACTTC
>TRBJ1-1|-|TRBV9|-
CASSDIYGEAFF
TGTGCCAGCAGTGATATATATGGTGAAGCTTTCTTT
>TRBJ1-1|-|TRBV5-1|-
CASSLEAGTMDTEAFF
TGCGCCAGCAGCTTGGAGGCAGGGACGATGGACACTGAAGCTTTCTTT
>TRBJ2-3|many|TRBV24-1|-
CATSGPDQGDTQYF
TGTGCCACCTCCGGACCGGATCAAGGGGATACGCAGTATTTT
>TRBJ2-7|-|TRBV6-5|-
CASSSTTYEQYF
TGTGCCAGCAGTTCGACCACCTACGAGCAGTACTTC
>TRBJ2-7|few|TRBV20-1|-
CSASLPSLHEQYF
TGCAGTGCTAGTCTACCCTCCCTCCACGAGCAGTACTTC
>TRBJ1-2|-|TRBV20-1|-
CSARARWGANYGYTF
TGCAGTGCTAGGGCGAGATGGGGGGCTAACTATGGCTACACCTTC
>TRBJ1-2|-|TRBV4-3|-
CASSRGSSAGNYGYTF
TGCGCCAGCAGCCGGGGGTCTAGTGCCGGTAACTATGGCTACACCTTC
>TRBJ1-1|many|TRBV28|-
CASSFPQWNTEAFF
TGTGCCAGCAGTTTTCCTCAGTGGAACACTGAAGCTTTCTTT
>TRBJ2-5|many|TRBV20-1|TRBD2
CSARSGSAQETQYF
TGCAGTGCTCGCAGCGGGAGCGCTCAAGAGACCCAGTACTTC
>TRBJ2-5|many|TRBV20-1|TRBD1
CSAAGTVQETQYF
TGCAGTGCAGCAGGGACAGTTCAAGAGACCCAGTACTTC
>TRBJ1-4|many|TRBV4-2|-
CASSQDVGQGNEKLFF
TGTGCCAGCAGCCAAGACGTTGGGCAGGGGAACGAAAAACTGTTTTTT
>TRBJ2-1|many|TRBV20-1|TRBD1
CSARDRVGYNEQFF
TGCAGTGCTAGGGACAGGGTTGGCTACAATGAGCAGTTCTTC
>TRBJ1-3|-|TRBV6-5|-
CASSYSPGLSGNTIYF
TGTGCCAGCAGTTACTCCCCGGGACTCTCTGGAAACACCATATATTTT
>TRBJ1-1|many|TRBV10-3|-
CAISYREGTEAFF
TGTGCCATCAGTTACAGGGAAGGCACTGAAGCTTTCTTT
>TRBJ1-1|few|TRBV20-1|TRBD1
CSAGGGQFEAFF
TGCAGTGCCGGGGGGGGACAGTTCGAGGCTTTCTTT
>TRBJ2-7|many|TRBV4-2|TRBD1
CASSRGQGDYEQYF
TGTGCCAGCAGCCGGGGACAGGGGGACTACGAGCAGTACTTC
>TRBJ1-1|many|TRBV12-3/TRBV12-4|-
CASSLQNTEAFF
TGTGCCAGCAGTTTACAGAACACTGAAGCTTTCTTT
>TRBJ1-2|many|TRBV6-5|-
CASRRGLRSYTF
TGTGCCAGCAGGAGAGGGCTCCGGAGCTACACCTTC
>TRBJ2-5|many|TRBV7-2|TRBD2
CASSLMGGLVETQYF
TGTGCCAGCAGCTTAATGGGAGGGTTGGTAGAGACCCAGTACTTC
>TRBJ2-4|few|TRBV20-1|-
CSAGQRAKNIQYF
TGCAGTGCCGGACAGAGAGCCAAAAACATTCAGTACTTC
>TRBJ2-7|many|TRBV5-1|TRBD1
CASSWTGGEQYF
TGCGCCAGCTCCTGGACAGGGGGCGAGCAGTACTTC
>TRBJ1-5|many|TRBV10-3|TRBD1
CASGQGIGQPQHF
TGTGCCAGCGGACAGGGGATAGGTCAGCCCCAGCATTTT
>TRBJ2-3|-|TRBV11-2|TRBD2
CASSLGSIAGGSTDTQYF
TGTGCCAGCAGCTTGGGCTCAATAGCGGGAGGGTCGACAGATACGCAGTATTTT
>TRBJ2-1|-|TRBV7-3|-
CASSLKGNGEQFF
TGTGCCAGCAGCTTAAAAGGGAATGGTGAGCAGTTCTTC
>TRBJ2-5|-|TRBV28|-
CASREGKETQYF
TGTGCCAGCAGAGAGGGGAAAGAGACCCAGTACTTC
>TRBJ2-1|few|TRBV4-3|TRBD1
CASSQVWDRVHDEQFF
TGCGCCAGCAGCCAAGTTTGGGACAGGGTCCATGATGAGCAGTTCTTC
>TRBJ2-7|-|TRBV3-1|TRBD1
CASSQGTGIYEQYF
TGTGCCAGCAGCCAGGGGACAGGGATCTACGAGCAGTACTTC
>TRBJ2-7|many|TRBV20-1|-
CSARRDEQYF
TGCAGTGCTAGAAGGGACGAGCAGTACTTC
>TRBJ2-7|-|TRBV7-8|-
CASSPSGIADSYEQYF
TGTGCCAGCAGCCCCTCGGGGATAGCGGACTCCTACGAGCAGTACTTC
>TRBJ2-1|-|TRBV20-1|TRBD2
CSARLAGGNRNEQFF
TGCAGTGCTAGGCTAGCGGGAGGTAATCGGAATGAGCAGTTCTTC
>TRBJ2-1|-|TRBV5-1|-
CASSTFAGVRNNEQFF
TGCGCCAGCAGCACTTTTGCGGGCGTACGGAACAATGAGCAGTTCTTC
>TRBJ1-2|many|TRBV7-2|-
CASSLDGLYGYTF
TGTGCCAGCAGCCTTGACGGGCTCTATGGCTACACCTTC
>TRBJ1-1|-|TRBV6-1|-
CATQSYPRGPVEAFF
TGTGCCACGCAGTCGTACCCCCGGGGCCCAGTGGAAGCTTTCTTT
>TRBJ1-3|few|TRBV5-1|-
CASSLTATRNTIYF
TGCGCCAGCAGCTTGACGGCCACGAGAAACACCATATATTTT
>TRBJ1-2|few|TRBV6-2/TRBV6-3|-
CATEDGYYGYTF
TGTGCCACCGAGGACGGATACTATGGCTACACCTTC
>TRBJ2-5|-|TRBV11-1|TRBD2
CASSLMLASGTQETQYF
TGTGCCAGCAGCTTAATGCTGGCTAGCGGGACACAAGAGACCCAGTACTTC
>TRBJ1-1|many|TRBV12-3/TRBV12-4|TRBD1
CASSFQGAEAFF
TGTGCCAGCAGTTTCCAGGGGGCTGAAGCTTTCTTT
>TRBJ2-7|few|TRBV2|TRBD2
CASSEARAGGSYEQYF
TGTGCCAGCAGTGAAGCGCGAGCGGGGGGCTCCTACGAGCAGTACTTC
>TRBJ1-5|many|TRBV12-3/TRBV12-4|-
CASSFDWGRGQPQHF
TGTGCCAGCAGTTTCGATTGGGGGCGAGGTCAGCCCCAGCATTTT
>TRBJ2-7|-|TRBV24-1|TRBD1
CATSDLRTGTGEQYF
TGTGCCACCAGTGATTTACGGACAGGGACGGGCGAGCAGTACTTC
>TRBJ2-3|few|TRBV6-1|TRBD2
CALRTSGGDTQYF
TGTGCCCTGAGGACTAGCGGCGGAGATACGCAGTATTTT
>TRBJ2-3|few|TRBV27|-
CASSIGGWEGDTQYF
TGTGCCAGCAGTATCGGTGGGTGGGAAGGAGATACGCAGTATTTT
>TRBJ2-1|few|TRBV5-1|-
CASSLELASNEQFF
TGCGCCAGCAGCTTGGAACTAGCTTCCAATGAGCAGTTCTTC
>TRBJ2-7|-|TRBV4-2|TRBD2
CASSQDGAGTSDEQYF
TGTGCCAGCAGCCAAGATGGGGCAGGGACTAGCGACGAGCAGTACTTC
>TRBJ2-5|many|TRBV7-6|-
CASSWTGETQYF
TGTGCCAGCAGCTGGACCGGGGAGACCCAGTACTTC
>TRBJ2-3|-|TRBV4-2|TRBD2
CASSRRGLGADTQYF
TGTGCCAGCAGTAGACGGGGACTAGGGGCAGATACGCAGTATTTT